This T cell receptor beta chain was sequenced for a study of control samples from healthy donors and cancer patients. V lost 4 bases, J lost 10 bases, and 15 bases lay in between. CDR3 size: 13 residues. CDR1 is SGHNT and CDR2 is YENEEA in the germline V gene. Only in-frame clones appear in the TCRdb table, and some are missing; sequencing was by immunoSEQ multiplex PCR. The data show some 58,000 clones, approximately 87% seen once. The sequencing input was PBMCs. The chain is built from TRBV11-3 and TRBJ2-3, with a weak D call TRBD2 (5 bases). The clonotype originates from an older woman with lung cancer. The CDR3 sequence: CASSSGPEVSQYF. The CDR3 DNA is TGTGCCAGCAGCTCCGGGCCGGAGGTTTCGCAGTATTTT.